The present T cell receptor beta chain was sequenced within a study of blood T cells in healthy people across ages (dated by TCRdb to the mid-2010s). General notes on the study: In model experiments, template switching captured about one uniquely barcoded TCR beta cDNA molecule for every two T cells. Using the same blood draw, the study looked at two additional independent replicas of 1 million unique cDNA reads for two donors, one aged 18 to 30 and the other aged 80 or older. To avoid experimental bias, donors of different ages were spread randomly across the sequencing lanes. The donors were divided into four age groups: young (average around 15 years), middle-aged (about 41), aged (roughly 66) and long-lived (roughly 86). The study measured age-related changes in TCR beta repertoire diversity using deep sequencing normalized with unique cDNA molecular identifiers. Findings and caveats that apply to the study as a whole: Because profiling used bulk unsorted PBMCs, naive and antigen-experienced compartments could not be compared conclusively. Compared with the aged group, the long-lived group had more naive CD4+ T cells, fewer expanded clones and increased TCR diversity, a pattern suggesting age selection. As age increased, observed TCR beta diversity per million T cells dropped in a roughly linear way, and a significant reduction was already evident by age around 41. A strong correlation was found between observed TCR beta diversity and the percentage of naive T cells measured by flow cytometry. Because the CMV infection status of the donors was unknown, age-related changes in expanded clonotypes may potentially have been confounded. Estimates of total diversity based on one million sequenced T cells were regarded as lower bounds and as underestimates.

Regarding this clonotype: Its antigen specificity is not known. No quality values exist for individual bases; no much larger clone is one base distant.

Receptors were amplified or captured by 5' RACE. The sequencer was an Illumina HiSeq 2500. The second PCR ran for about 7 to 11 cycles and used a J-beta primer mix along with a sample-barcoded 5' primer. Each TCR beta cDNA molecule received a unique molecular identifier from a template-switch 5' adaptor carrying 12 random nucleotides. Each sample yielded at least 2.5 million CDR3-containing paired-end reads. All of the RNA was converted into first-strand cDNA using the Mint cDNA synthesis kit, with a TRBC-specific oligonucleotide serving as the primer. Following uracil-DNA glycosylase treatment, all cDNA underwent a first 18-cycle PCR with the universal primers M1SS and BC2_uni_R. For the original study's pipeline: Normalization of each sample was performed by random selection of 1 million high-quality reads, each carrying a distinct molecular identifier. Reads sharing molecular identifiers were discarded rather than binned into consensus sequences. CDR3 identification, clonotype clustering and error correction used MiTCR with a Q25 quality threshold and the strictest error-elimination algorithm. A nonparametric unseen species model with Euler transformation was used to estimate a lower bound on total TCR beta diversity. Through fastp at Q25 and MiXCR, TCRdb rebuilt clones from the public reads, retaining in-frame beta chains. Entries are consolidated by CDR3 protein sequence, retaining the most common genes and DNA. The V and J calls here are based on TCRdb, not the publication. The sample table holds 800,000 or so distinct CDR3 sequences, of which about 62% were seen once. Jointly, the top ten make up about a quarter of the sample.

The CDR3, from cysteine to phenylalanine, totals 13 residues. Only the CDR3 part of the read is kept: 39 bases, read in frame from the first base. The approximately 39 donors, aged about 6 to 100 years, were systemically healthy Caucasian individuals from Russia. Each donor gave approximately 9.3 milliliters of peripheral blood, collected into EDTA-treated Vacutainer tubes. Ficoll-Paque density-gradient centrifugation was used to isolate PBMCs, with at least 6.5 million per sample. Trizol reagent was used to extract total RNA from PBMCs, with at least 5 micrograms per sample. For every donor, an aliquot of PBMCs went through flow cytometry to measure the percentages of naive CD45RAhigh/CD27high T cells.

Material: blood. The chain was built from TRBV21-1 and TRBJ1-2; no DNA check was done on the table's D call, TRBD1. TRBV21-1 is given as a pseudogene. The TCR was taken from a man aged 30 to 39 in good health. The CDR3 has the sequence CASSKEGTEGYTF. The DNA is TGTGCCAGCAGCAAAGAGGGGACAGAGGGCTACACCTTC.